Below, one TCR beta chain is given with its context. V was cut by 4 bases and J by 7 bases, with 12 bases left in between. Germline V CDR1 and CDR2: SGDLS, YYNGEE. The CDR3 totals 13 residues. This specimen belongs to a study of blood T cell repertoires in COVID-19. Study at large: Sources were T cells, B-cell-depleted T cells, or PBMCs; the material itself was cDNA or gDNA.

Authors' analysis steps: From reference gene primer amplification, estimates of nucleated cell counts were derived. Clones were sequenced by immunoSEQ multiplex PCR, and TCRdb holds only the in-frame ones, with some missing. The D gene and trimming were derived from the DNA, and the V and J assignments and clone size from that table. The data contain approximately 110,000 clones, less than 80% of them singletons. The receptor comes from a man between 65 and 80 years old with active or convalescent COVID-19. The rearrangement joins TRBV9 to TRBJ1-5; D is uncertain. Sequenced input: peripheral blood. The DNA for the CDR3 is TGTGCCAGCAGCCTTAGTTTTTCCCAGCCCCAGCATTTT. It encodes CASSLSFSQPQHF. Based on the CDR3 plus reference TRBV9 and TRBJ1-5, the full variable domain is DSGVTQTPKHLITATGQRVTLRCSPRSGDLSVYWYQQSLDQGLQFLIQYYNGEERAKGNILERFSAQQFPDLHSELNLSSLELGDSALYFCASSLSFSQPQHFGDGTRLSIL.